The 3 T cell receptor beta chains reported below all come from one sample, sequenced in a study of vaccination effects on CD4 cells after COVID-19. Which antigens these TCRs recognize remains unknown. Profiled with immunoSEQ multiplex PCR; TCRdb holds only in-frame clones, not every one. Counted here are tens of thousands of clones, less than 85% occurring once; the ten biggest clones make up around 3.5%. Subsequent to 10 days of culture, CD4+ T cells were isolated. This person's SARS-CoV-2 infection, confirmed by PCR, occurred between March and December 2020. Everyone in the study got two shots of either the BNT162b2 or mRNA-1273 vaccine. The sample in question was CD4+ T cells from PBMCs cultured without peptide, obtained after COVID-19 vaccination. Source of these receptors: a human donor who had a prior SARS-CoV-2 infection.

J is TRBJ1-4 and V is TRBV19; tentative D call: TRBD1 (6 bases). CDR1 LNHDA and CDR2 SQIVND come from the germline V gene (reference sequence). The length of the CDR3 is 15 residues. The germline V and J ends were trimmed by 4 bases and 7 bases, with 16 bases remaining between them. The CDR3 nucleotides are TGTGCCAGTAGTACAATCAGGGGTGTCGCTGAAAAACTGTTTTTT. Translated: CASSTIRGVAEKLFF.

The CDR3 DNA sequence: TGTGCCAGCAGTTGGACAGGGTTCCATGAGCAGTTCTTC. It yields the protein CASSWTGFHEQFF. The chain employs TRBV6-6 and TRBJ2-1; TRBD1 aligns across 8 bases. Looked up from germline, CDR1 is MNHNY and CDR2 is SVGAGI (reference sequence). This CDR3 region has 13 residues. V dropped 4 bases and J dropped 8; count of bases not matched to a gene: 4.

The gene calls are TRBV3-1 (or the pseudogene TRBV3-2) and TRBJ2-7; TRBD2 aligns across 15 bases. CDR1 is LGHDT and CDR2 is YNNKEL in the germline V gene (reference sequence). V shed 10 bases, J shed 5 bases, and the junction held 3 bases outside the gene matches. The CDR3 is 13 amino acids. As DNA, the CDR3 is TGTGCCACCGGACTAGCGGGGGGGCACGAGCAGTACTTC. This encodes CATGLAGGHEQYF.